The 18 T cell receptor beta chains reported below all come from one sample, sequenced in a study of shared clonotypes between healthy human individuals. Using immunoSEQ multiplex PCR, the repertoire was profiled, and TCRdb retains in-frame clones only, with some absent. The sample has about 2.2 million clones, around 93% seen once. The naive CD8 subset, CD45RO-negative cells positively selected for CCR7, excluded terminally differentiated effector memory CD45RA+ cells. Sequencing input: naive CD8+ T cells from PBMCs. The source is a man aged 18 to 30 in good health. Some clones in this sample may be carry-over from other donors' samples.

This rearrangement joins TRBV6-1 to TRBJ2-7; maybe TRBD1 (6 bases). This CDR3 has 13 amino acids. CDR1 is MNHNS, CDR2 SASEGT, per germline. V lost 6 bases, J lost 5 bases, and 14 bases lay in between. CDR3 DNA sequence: TGTGCCAGCAGCGGACACGAGGGGGACGAGCAGTACTTC. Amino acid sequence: CASSGHEGDEQYF.

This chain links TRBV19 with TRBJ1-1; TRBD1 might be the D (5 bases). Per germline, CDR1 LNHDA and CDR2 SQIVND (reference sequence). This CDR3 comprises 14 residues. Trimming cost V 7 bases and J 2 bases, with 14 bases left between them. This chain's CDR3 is CASTLWGRNTEAFF. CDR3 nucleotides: TGTGCCAGTACCTTGTGGGGGAGAAACACTGAAGCTTTCTTT.

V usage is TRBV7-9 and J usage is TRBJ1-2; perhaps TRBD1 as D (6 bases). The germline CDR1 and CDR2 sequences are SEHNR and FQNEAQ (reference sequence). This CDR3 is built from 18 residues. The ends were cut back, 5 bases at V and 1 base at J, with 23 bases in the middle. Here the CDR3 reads CASSIPTGHNFINYGYTF. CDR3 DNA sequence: TGTGCCAGCAGCATTCCCACGGGACACAACTTTATTAACTATGGCTACACCTTC.

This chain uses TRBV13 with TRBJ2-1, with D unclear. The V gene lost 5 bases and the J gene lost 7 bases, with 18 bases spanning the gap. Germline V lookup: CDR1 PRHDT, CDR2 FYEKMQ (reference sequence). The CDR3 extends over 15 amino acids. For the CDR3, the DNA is TGTGCCAGCAGCCCGCCCCTTGGCCAAGGTAATGAGCAGTTCTTC. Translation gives CASSPPLGQGNEQFF. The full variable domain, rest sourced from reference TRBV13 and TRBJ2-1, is AAGVIQSPRHLIKEKRETATLKCYPIPRHDTVYWYQQGPGQDPQFLISFYEKMQSDKGSIPDRFSAQQFSDYHSELNMSSLELGDSALYFCASSPPLGQGNEQFFGPGTRLTVL.

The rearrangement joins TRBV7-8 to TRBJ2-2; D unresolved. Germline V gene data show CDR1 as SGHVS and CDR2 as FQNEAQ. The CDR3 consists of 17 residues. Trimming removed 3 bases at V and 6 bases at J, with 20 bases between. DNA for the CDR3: TGTGCCAGCAGCTTCTTGTTATCGCGGAGCCCACCCGGGGAGCTGTTTTTT. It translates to CASSFLLSRSPPGELFF.

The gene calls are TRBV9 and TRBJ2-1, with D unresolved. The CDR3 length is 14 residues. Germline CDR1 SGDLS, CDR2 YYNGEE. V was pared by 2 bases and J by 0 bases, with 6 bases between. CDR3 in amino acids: CASSVRLSYNEQFF. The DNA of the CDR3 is TGTGCCAGCAGCGTGAGACTCTCCTACAATGAGCAGTTCTTC. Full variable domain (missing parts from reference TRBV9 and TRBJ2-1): DSGVTQTPKHLITATGQRVTLRCSPRSGDLSVYWYQQSLDQGLQFLIQYYNGEERAKGNILERFSAQQFPDLHSELNLSSLELGDSALYFCASSVRLSYNEQFFGPGTRLTVL.

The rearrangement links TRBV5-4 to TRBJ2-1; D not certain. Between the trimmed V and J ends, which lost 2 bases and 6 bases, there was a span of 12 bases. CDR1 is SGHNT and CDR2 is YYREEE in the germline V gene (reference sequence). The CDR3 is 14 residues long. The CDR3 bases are TGTGCCAGCAGCTTACCACCGCCGGGCAATGAGCAGTTCTTC. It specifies CASSLPPPGNEQFF.

The CDR3 DNA follows: TGCGCCAGCACCGGCGAGGGGTCGGTCAATGAGCAGTTCTTC. As protein: CASTGEGSVNEQFF. V and J are TRBV5-1 and TRBJ2-1; D is possibly TRBD1 or TRBD2 (5 bases each). Per the germline V gene, CDR1 is SGHRS and CDR2 is YFSETQ. The CDR3 has 14 residues. With 6 bases removed from V and 6 bases from J, the gap between germline ends came to 16 bases.

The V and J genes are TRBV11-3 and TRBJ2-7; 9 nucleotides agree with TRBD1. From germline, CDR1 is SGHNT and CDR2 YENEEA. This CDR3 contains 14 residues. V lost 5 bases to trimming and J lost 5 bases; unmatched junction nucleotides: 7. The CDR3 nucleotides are TGTGCCAGCAGCCCGGACAGGGGTTGGAACGAGCAGTACTTC. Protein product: CASSPDRGWNEQYF. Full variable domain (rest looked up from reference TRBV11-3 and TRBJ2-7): EAGVVQSPRYKIIEKKQPVAFWCNPISGHNTLYWYLQNLGQGPELLIRYENEEAVDDSQLPKDRFSAERLKGVDSTLKIQPAELGDSAVYLCASSPDRGWNEQYFGPGTRLTVT.

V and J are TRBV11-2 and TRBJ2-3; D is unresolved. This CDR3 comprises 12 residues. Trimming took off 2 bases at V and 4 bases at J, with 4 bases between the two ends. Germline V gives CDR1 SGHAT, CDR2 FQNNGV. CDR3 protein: CASSLRPDTQYF. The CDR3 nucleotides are TGTGCCAGCAGCTTACGGCCAGATACGCAGTATTTT.

CDR3 DNA sequence: TGTGCCAGCAGTCGTGGAGACAGGGTTCAAGAGACCCAGTACTTC. This gives the protein CASSRGDRVQETQYF. This chain links TRBV9 with TRBJ2-5; 7 positions match TRBD1. Germline assignment: CDR1 SGDLS and CDR2 YYNGEE. The CDR3 loop spans 15 amino acids. After removal of 5 bases from V and 2 bases from J, the junction contained 9 bases not matched to a gene.

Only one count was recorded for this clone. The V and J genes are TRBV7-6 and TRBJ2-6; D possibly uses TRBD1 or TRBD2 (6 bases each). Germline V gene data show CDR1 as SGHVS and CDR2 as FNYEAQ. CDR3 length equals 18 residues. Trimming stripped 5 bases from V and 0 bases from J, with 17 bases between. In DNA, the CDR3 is TGTGCCAGCAGCCTCTTTGGGGGGCCAGTCTCTGGGGCCAACGTCCTGACTTTC. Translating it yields CASSLFGGPVSGANVLTF.

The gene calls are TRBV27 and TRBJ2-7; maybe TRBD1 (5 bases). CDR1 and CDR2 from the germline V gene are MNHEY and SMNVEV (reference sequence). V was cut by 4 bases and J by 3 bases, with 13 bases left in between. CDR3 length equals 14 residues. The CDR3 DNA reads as TGTGCCAGCAGTTCCAGGGAAAAGATCTACGAGCAGTACTTC. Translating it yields CASSSREKIYEQYF.

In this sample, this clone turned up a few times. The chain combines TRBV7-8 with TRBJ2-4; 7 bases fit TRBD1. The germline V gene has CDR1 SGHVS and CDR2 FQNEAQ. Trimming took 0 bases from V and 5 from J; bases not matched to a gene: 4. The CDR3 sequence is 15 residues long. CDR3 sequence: CASSLAWTGENIQYF. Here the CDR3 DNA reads TGTGCCAGCAGCTTAGCGTGGACAGGAGAAAACATTCAGTACTTC.

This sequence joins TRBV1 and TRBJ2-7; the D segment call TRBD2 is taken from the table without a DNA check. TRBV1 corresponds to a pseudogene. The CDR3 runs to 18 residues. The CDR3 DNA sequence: TGCACCAGCAGCCAAGATCATAGTAGTAGTCGGGAGGCTATCGAGCAGTACTTC. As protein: CTSSQDHSSSREAIEQYF.

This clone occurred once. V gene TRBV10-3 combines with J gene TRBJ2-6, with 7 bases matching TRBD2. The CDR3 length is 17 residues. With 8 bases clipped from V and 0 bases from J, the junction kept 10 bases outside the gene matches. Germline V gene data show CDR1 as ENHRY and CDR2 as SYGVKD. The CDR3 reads CAILGRERDSGANVLTF. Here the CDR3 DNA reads TGTGCCATCTTGGGGAGGGAGCGGGACTCTGGGGCCAACGTCCTGACTTTC.

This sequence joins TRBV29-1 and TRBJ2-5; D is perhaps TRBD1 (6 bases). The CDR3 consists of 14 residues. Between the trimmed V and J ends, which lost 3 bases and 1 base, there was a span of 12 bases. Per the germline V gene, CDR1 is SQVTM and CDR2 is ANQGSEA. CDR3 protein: CSVDGTRGQETQYF. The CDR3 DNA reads TGCAGCGTTGACGGGACACGGGGCCAAGAGACCCAGTACTTC.

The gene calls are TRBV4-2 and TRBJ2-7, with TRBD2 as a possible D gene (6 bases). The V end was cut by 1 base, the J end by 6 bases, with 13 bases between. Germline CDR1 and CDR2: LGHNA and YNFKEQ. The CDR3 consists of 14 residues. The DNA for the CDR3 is TGTGCCAGCAGCCAAGTCGTGTGGCGGGGCGAGCAGTACTTC. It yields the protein CASSQVVWRGEQYF.